These 18 T cell receptor beta chains were sequenced from one sample in a study of cytomegalovirus exposure and HLA in healthy donors. In the PCR, 60 Vbeta and 13 Jbeta primers were used. Assay used: immunoSEQ multiplex PCR; TCRdb lists only in-frame clones, some missing. The sample lists 90,000 to 150,000 clones; more than 60% were seen once. The sequencing sample was made of PBMCs. The source is a woman aged 35 to 49 in good health and CMV-seronegative.

In its sample, this clone was seen once. CDR3 nucleotides: TGTGCCAGTAGTATCCGTGGGGGCCTCAATTCACCCCTCCACTTT. Amino acids: CASSIRGGLNSPLHF. The chain links TRBV19 to TRBJ1-6, with D possibly matching TRBD1 (6 bases). Germline lookup yields CDR1 LNHDA and CDR2 SQIVND (reference sequence). The CDR3 spans 15 residues. Trimming cost V 3 bases and J 7 bases, with 13 bases left between them.

J is TRBJ2-1 and V is TRBV6-6, with D possibly matching TRBD2 (5 bases). Trimming stripped 4 bases from V and 4 bases from J, with 8 bases between. This CDR3 region has 13 residues. The V gene's germline CDR1 is MNHNY and CDR2 SVGAGI (reference sequence). CDR3 nucleotide sequence: TGTGCCAGCAGTTTAGAGGGTTACAATGAGCAGTTCTTC. Residues: CASSLEGYNEQFF.

This clone was observed a few times. The chain is built from TRBV19 and TRBJ1-2; no clear D. The ends were cut back, 10 bases at V and 5 bases at J, with 14 bases in the middle. The CDR3 loop spans 12 amino acids. The germline gives CDR1 LNHDA, CDR2 SQIVND (reference sequence). The CDR3 coding sequence is TGTGCCACGAGAAGGCCGGGATATGGCTACACCTTC. The encoded protein is CATRRPGYGYTF.

The chain is built from TRBV30 and TRBJ1-1; D possibly corresponds to TRBD1 (5 bases). This CDR3 spans 13 amino acids. V lost 0 bases, J lost 7 bases, and 12 bases lay in between. CDR1 is GTSNPN and CDR2 is SVGIG in the germline V gene (reference sequence). As DNA, the CDR3 is TGTGCCTGGAGTGTACTGGGGGGGTATGAAGCTTTCTTT. It specifies CAWSVLGGYEAFF.

This clone was found a few times. The chain uses TRBV5-4 and TRBJ2-7; 7 nucleotides agree with TRBD2. Trimming at V came to 4 bases and at J to 2 bases, leaving 6 bases not matched to a gene. This CDR3 contains 14 residues. Germline V gives CDR1 SGHNT, CDR2 YYREEE (reference sequence). In DNA form, the CDR3 reads TGTGCCAGCAGCGGAAAGCGGGATCCCTACGAGCAGTACTTC. Protein product: CASSGKRDPYEQYF. The variable domain in full, with the rest retrieved from reference TRBV5-4 and TRBJ2-7, is ETGVTQSPTHLIKTRGQQVTLRCSSQSGHNTVSWYQQALGQGPQFIFQYYREEENGRGNFPPRFSGLQFPNYSSELNVNALELDDSALYLCASSGKRDPYEQYFGPGTRLTVT.

Comment on this clone: One junction end does not reproduce the germline sequence, and a read error may be involved. This sequence joins TRBV7-9 and TRBJ2-7, with 12 bases that match TRBD2. In germline, CDR1 is SEHNR, CDR2 FQNEAQ (reference sequence). This CDR3 is 16 amino acids long. CDR3 loop: CSSNWGLAGKSYEQYF. DNA of the CDR3: TGTTCCAGCAACTGGGGACTAGCGGGCAAATCCTACGAGCAGTACTTC.

The chain employs TRBV14 and TRBJ2-2; TRBD2 aligns across 8 bases. Germline CDR1 is SGHDN and CDR2 is FVKESK. The CDR3 runs to 14 residues. The junction had 2 bases not matched to a gene; V was cut back by 4 bases and J by 4 bases. The CDR3 loop reads CASSRLAGTGELFF. Written as DNA, the CDR3 is TGTGCCAGCAGCCGGCTAGCGGGCACCGGGGAGCTGTTTTTT.

The chain recombines TRBV7-9 with TRBJ2-5; 10 bases are shared with TRBD2. The V gene end was trimmed by 5 bases and the J gene end by 4 bases; junction bases not matched to a gene: 4. CDR1 and CDR2 (germline): SEHNR, FQNEAQ (reference sequence). The CDR3 contains 14 residues. The CDR3 nucleotides read TGTGCCAGCAGCCCTAGCGGGAGTAGAGAGACCCAGTACTTC. Translating gives CASSPSGSRETQYF.

This rearrangement joins TRBV7-9 to TRBJ2-1; a possible D gene is TRBD2 (5 bases). Trimming pared 4 bases from V and 1 base from J, leaving 17 bases between. The length of the CDR3 is 17 residues. From germline, CDR1 is SEHNR and CDR2 FQNEAQ (reference sequence). The CDR3 reads CASSSPSQRPSYNEQFF. In DNA, the CDR3 is TGTGCCAGCAGCTCCCCTTCCCAGCGGCCTTCCTACAATGAGCAGTTCTTC.

The sample holds a few counts of this clone. This rearrangement joins TRBV4-3 to TRBJ1-2; 8 nucleotides agree with TRBD1. Germline CDR1 LGHNA, CDR2 YSLEER. V lost 3 bases, J lost 3 bases, and 3 bases stayed unmatched. This CDR3 spans 14 amino acids. CDR3 DNA: TGCGCCAGCAGCCACGCGACAGGGGACTATGGCTACACCTTC. It codes for CASSHATGDYGYTF.

Comment on this clone: Other DNA sequences in the sample encode the same CDR3. CDR3 in amino acids: CASRVLTSGIGNEQFF. CDR3 coding DNA: TGTGCCAGCAGGGTACTTACTAGCGGGATAGGCAATGAGCAGTTCTTC. This sequence joins TRBV28 and TRBJ2-1, with 10 bases that match TRBD2. Trimming at V came to 6 bases and at J to 6 bases, leaving 11 bases not matched to a gene. CDR1 is MDHEN, CDR2 SYDVKM, per germline. CDR3 length: 16 residues.

This sequence joins TRBV19 and TRBJ1-1; 7 bases match TRBD1. The CDR3 loop spans 14 amino acids. V lost 3 bases, J lost 3 bases, and 4 bases stayed unmatched. Germline-derived CDR1 and CDR2 are LNHDA and SQIVND (reference sequence). CDR3 amino acids: CASSMEGAYTEAFF. In DNA form, the CDR3 reads TGTGCCAGTAGTATGGAGGGGGCGTACACTGAAGCTTTCTTT. The full variable domain, completed using reference TRBV19 and TRBJ1-1, is DGGITQSPKYLFRKEGQNVTLSCEQNLNHDAMYWYRQDPGQGLRLIYYSQIVNDFQKGDIAEGYSVSREKKESFPLTVTSAQKNPTAFYLCASSMEGAYTEAFFGQGTRLTVV.

CDR3 residues: CAITDRALYEQYF. Here the CDR3 DNA reads TGTGCCATCACTGACAGGGCCCTCTACGAGCAGTACTTC. The chain employs TRBV10-3 and TRBJ2-7; 7 positions match TRBD1. The V and J ends lost 7 bases and 3 bases, in that order; junction bases with no gene match: 6. The length of the CDR3 is 13 residues. CDR1 ENHRY and CDR2 SYGVKD come from the germline V gene.

This chain joins TRBV7-3 and TRBJ2-1; 13 bases match TRBD2. Losses at the gene ends were 5 bases for V and 8 bases for J; bases not matched to a gene: 9. This CDR3 region has 16 residues. The germline CDR1 and CDR2 sequences are SGHTA and FQGTGA. For the CDR3, the DNA is TGTGCCAGCAGCCCTAGGACTAGCGGGAGTTTCGATGAGCAGTTCTTC. It specifies CASSPRTSGSFDEQFF.

The chain employs TRBV9 and TRBJ1-2; no definite D call. CDR3 length: 14 residues. The V gene lost 0 bases and the J gene lost 0 bases, with 6 bases spanning the gap. The germline V gene has CDR1 SGDLS and CDR2 YYNGEE. The CDR3 DNA follows: TGTGCCAGCAGCGTAGCTACCGCTAACTATGGCTACACCTTC. Translating gives CASSVATANYGYTF.

This clone occurred a few times. The V gene is TRBV5-1, the J gene TRBJ1-4, with D perhaps matching TRBD1 (5 bases). Trimming stripped 4 bases from V and 12 bases from J, with 13 bases between. CDR3 size: 12 residues. CDR1 is SGHRS and CDR2 is YFSETQ in the germline V gene. The CDR3 spells CASSPGVGELFF. DNA of the CDR3: TGCGCCAGCAGCCCGGGGGTGGGGGAACTGTTTTTT.

This chain connects TRBV6-5 to TRBJ2-7, with 8 bases aligning to TRBD1. J gave up 2 bases and V 6 bases, and 9 bases lay outside the gene matches. Germline assignment: CDR1 MNHEY and CDR2 SVGAGI. The CDR3 totals 15 residues. Here the CDR3 DNA reads TGTGCCAGCAGACGGACAGGGCCCCAACCCTACGAGCAGTACTTC. Protein product: CASRRTGPQPYEQYF.

Notes on this clone: Relative to the germline gene, one junction end is altered; a read error may explain this. This CDR3 is also generated by other DNA sequences in the sample. CDR3 region: CASSPGGTEAFF. The CDR3 nucleotides are TGTGCCAGCAGTCCCGGAGGCACTGAGGCTTTCTTT. The V call is TRBV6-5, the J call TRBJ1-1, with D unresolved. The CDR3 sequence is 12 residues long. Germline CDR1 is MNHEY and CDR2 is SVGAGI.